The rows below give T cell receptor beta chains drawn from one sample of a study of cytomegalovirus exposure and HLA in healthy donors. Repertoires were generated with immunoSEQ multiplex PCR, while TCRdb's copy carries only in-frame clones and drops some. The data show 95,000 to 150,000 clones, around 79% seen once. The specimen was PBMCs. These receptors were taken from a woman aged 25 to 39 in good health and CMV-seropositive. Both conserved end residues are part of each CDR3. The D gene is left open where the match is weak. Clone size is not always given. Where it is, it says once, few, many or a class for expanded clones.

V gene	J gene	D gene	clone size	CDR3 DNA	CDR3 protein
TRBV7-3	TRBJ2-5	-	-	TGTGCCAGCAGCTTAGACTCGGGGGTTGGAGAGACCCAGTACTTC	CASSLDSGVGETQYF
TRBV6-5	TRBJ2-7	TRBD1	-	TGTGCCAGCAGTTACACCGGGACAGGGACCTACGAGCAGTACTTC	CASSYTGTGTYEQYF
TRBV18	TRBJ2-5	-	-	TGTGCCAGCTCACCCCCTGCAGGGTCTCGGGAGACCCAGTACTTC	CASSPPAGSRETQYF
TRBV4-2	TRBJ2-7	-	-	TGTGCCAGCAGCCAAGCCCGAGGGATCTCCGCGAGCAACGAGCAGTACTTC	CASSQARGISASNEQYF
TRBV15	TRBJ2-7	TRBD1	-	TGTGCCACCAGCAGAGATAGGTCGGGACAGGGCTACGAGCAGTACTTC	CATSRDRSGQGYEQYF
TRBV7-9	TRBJ1-1	-	-	TGTGCCAGCAGCTTAGCGGGGGCTGGACCCCCTGGGGGAGCAGCTTTCTTT	CASSLAGAGPPGGAAFF
TRBV9	TRBJ2-4	-	-	TGTGCCAGCAGCGTAGCCGGGGACAAAAACATTCAGTACTTC	CASSVAGDKNIQYF
TRBV6-6	TRBJ1-1	TRBD1	-	TGTGCCAGCAACCGCGCCGGGACAGGGGGCGTTTTGGCTTTCTTT	CASNRAGTGGVLAFF
TRBV5-8	TRBJ2-3	-	-	TGTGCCAGCAGCTCCTACACAGATACGCAGTATTTT	CASSSYTDTQYF
TRBV4-1	TRBJ2-6	TRBD2	few	TGCGCCAGCGGGCGGGGGGGGATCCTGACTGGGGCCAACGTCCTGACTTTC	CASGRGGILTGANVLTF
TRBV11-2	TRBJ1-1	-	-	TGTGCCAGCAGCGGGCCGACAGAAAAGAACACTGAAGCTTTCTTT	CASSGPTEKNTEAFF
TRBV5-6	TRBJ1-4	-	-	TGTGCCAGCAGCCCGGGGGGGGCAGGATGGGAAAAACTGTTTTTT	CASSPGGAGWEKLFF
TRBV30	TRBJ2-4	-	few	TGTGCCTGGAGCCGCATACAGGGTGGGAACTCCCCCACCAAAAACATTCAGTACTTC	CAWSRIQGGNSPTKNIQYF
TRBV11-1	TRBJ2-1	TRBD2	-	TGTGCCAGCAGCCGTCTAGCGGGACAGTACAATGAGCAGTTCTTC	CASSRLAGQYNEQFF
TRBV7-9	TRBJ1-1	TRBD1	-	TGTGCCAGCAGCTTAGGGACAGGGATGGCTTTCTTT	CASSLGTGMAFF
TRBV19	TRBJ1-2	-	-	TGTGCCAGTAACCAACCTGGAGGAAACTATGGCTACACCTTC	CASNQPGGNYGYTF
TRBV7-9	TRBJ2-1	TRBD1	-	TGTGCCAGCAGCTTCGTCCCGGGACAGGGATCCTACAATGAGCAGTTCTTC	CASSFVPGQGSYNEQFF
TRBV2	TRBJ1-3	-	-	TGTGCCAGCAACGGTAACTCTGGAAACACCATATATTTT	CASNGNSGNTIYF
TRBV6-1	TRBJ1-6	-	few	TGTGCCAGCAGTGAAGGCACGCGGGCACCCCTCCACTTT	CASSEGTRAPLHF
TRBV6-5	TRBJ2-3	-	-	TGTGCCAGCAAGGGGGGGCTTTTCACAGATACGCAGTATTTT	CASKGGLFTDTQYF
TRBV5-1	TRBJ2-7	TRBD2	-	TGCGCCAGCAGTCCTGGACTAGCGGGGGGCCCCTACGAGCAGTACTTC	CASSPGLAGGPYEQYF
TRBV9	TRBJ1-6	-	-	TGTGCCAGCAGCCTCCGACAGTCTAATTCACCCCTCCACTTT	CASSLRQSNSPLHF
TRBV6-5	TRBJ2-7	TRBD2	few	TGTGCCAGCACCGTAACTAGCGGTGACTCCTACGAGCAGTACTTC	CASTVTSGDSYEQYF
TRBV21-1	TRBJ1-1	-	-	TGTGCCAGCAGCCTCCCGGGTAACTGGGTGAGCACTGAAGCTTTCTTT	CASSLPGNWVSTEAFF
TRBV5-1	TRBJ2-7	-	-	TGCGCCAGCAGCCTAAAGCCAGGGGAGTCCTACGAGCAGTACTTC	CASSLKPGESYEQYF
TRBV5-8	TRBJ2-1	-	-	TGTGCCAGTACAGGGCCTCGGAGGAATGGGCAGTTCTTC	CASTGPRRNGQFF
TRBV7-9	TRBJ1-6	TRBD1	-	TGTGCCAGCAGCCTAGGACAGGGCTTAAATTCACCCCTCCACTTT	CASSLGQGLNSPLHF
TRBV19	TRBJ1-2	-	-	TGTGCCAGTAGTATTTACAGCTACTATGGCTACACCTTC	CASSIYSYYGYTF
TRBV7-2	TRBJ2-2	-	-	TGTGCCAGCAGCTTTGGTCTAGCCGGGGAGCTGTTTTTT	CASSFGLAGELFF
TRBV7-9	TRBJ1-1	TRBD1	-	TGTGCCAGCAGCCAATACGGACAGGGCGCCGGGTCTGAAGCTTTCTTT	CASSQYGQGAGSEAFF
TRBV25-1	TRBJ2-5	TRBD1	-	TGTGCCAGCAGTGAGGGACAGGGGCAAGAGACCCAGTACTTC	CASSEGQGQETQYF
TRBV5-1	TRBJ1-2	TRBD1	-	TGCGCCAGCAGCCCGGGGGACAGGGAGAACTATGGCTACACCTTC	CASSPGDRENYGYTF
TRBV7-9	TRBJ1-3	-	-	TGTGCCAGCATCATGCGGGGGGCTGGAAACACCATATATTTT	CASIMRGAGNTIYF
TRBV20-1	TRBJ2-7	-	-	TGCAGTGCTAGAGATTTAACCGCGGAGTACTTC	CSARDLTAEYF
TRBV7-9	TRBJ2-3	-	once	TGTGCCAGCAGGGTGGGGTGGGGGCAGGGTCCAGATACGCAGTATTTT	CASRVGWGQGPDTQYF
TRBV9	TRBJ2-5	TRBD2	-	TGTGCCAGCAGCGTGGCGGGGGGTCTAGGAGAGACCCAGTACTTC	CASSVAGGLGETQYF
TRBV2	TRBJ1-6	TRBD1	-	TGTGCCAGCAGGGTAGGGACAGACTATAATTCACCCCTCCACTTT	CASRVGTDYNSPLHF
TRBV15	TRBJ1-2	-	few	TGTGCCACCAGCCCACTGGCGGAACTTAACTATGGCTACACCTTC	CATSPLAELNYGYTF
TRBV27	TRBJ2-6	TRBD2	-	TGTGCCAGCAGTTTAAGGCAGCGGGGGTTTTCTGGGGCCAACGTCCTGACTTTC	CASSLRQRGFSGANVLTF
TRBV5-6	TRBJ1-5	TRBD1	-	TGTGCCAGCAGCTTAGGAGACCGGGACAGGCGACAGCCCCAGCATTTT	CASSLGDRDRRQPQHF